One T cell receptor beta chain is described in this entry. In this sample, this clonotype turned up many times. This receptor's antigen is unknown. No base quality values were provided; no much bigger clone lies one nucleotide off. Systemically healthy Caucasian individuals from Russia, some 40 in total and aged about 6 to 90 years, were included as donors. Roughly 10 milliliters of peripheral blood were drawn from each donor into EDTA-treated Vacutainer tubes. Ficoll-Paque density-gradient centrifugation was used to isolate PBMCs, with at least 7 million per sample. Trizol reagent was used to extract total RNA from the PBMCs, yielding at least 6 micrograms per sample. For every donor, flow cytometry on a PBMC aliquot measured the percentage of naive CD45RAhigh/CD27high T cells. These data originate in a study of blood T cells in healthy people across ages (dated by TCRdb to between 2014 and 2016). For context, the study as a whole: In model experiments, template switching captured about one uniquely barcoded TCR beta cDNA molecule for every two T cells. Two additional independent replicas of 1 million unique cDNA reads from the same blood draw were analyzed for two donors (one aged 18 to 30 and one aged 80 or older). To avoid experimental bias, donors of different ages were randomly spread across the sequencing lanes. Donors were grouped into four age groups: young (average 16 years), middle-aged (roughly 37), aged (around 62) and long-lived (82). Age-related changes in TCR beta repertoire diversity were measured in the study by deep sequencing normalized with unique cDNA molecular identifiers.

As encoded in the germline V gene (reference sequence), CDR1 is DFQATT while CDR2 is SNEGSKA. Its CDR3 holds 15 amino acids, cysteine through phenylalanine. CDR3 DNA is the only sequence kept; it has 45 bases, read in frame from the first base. V gives up 3 bases and J gives up 0 bases, and the segment between their germline ends measures 15 bases. What the work shows at the level of the full study, not this receptor alone: Donor CMV infection status was unknown, potentially confounding age-related changes in expanded clonotypes. Observed TCR beta diversity correlated strongly with the percentage of naive T cells measured by flow cytometry. Estimates of total diversity based on one million sequenced T cells were regarded as lower bounds and as underestimates. Compared with the aged group, the long-lived group had more naive CD4+ T cells, fewer expanded clones and increased TCR diversity, suggesting age selection. As age increased, observed TCR beta diversity per million T cells dropped in a roughly linear way, and a significant reduction was already evident by age 40. Conclusive comparison of naive and antigen-experienced compartments was prevented by the profiling of bulk unsorted PBMCs.

Library generation was performed with 5' RACE. This sample was sequenced with an Illumina HiSeq 2500. The second PCR ran for roughly 7 to 12 cycles and used a J-beta primer mix along with a sample-barcoded 5' primer. Each TCR beta cDNA molecule received a unique molecular identifier from a template-switch 5' adaptor carrying 12 random nucleotides. Each sample yielded at least 2.5 million CDR3-containing paired-end reads. All of the RNA was converted into first-strand cDNA using the Mint cDNA synthesis kit, with a TRBC-specific oligonucleotide serving as the primer. After uracil-DNA glycosylase treatment, a first 18-cycle PCR used universal primers M1SS and BC2_uni_R on all cDNA. The authors' pipeline ran thus. For normalization, 1 million high-quality reads were randomly selected from each sample, with every read carrying a distinct molecular identifier. Instead of being binned into consensus sequences, reads that shared molecular identifiers were thrown out. CDR3 identification, clonotype clustering and error correction used MiTCR with a Q25 quality threshold and the strictest error-elimination algorithm. A nonparametric unseen species model with Euler transformation was used to estimate lower-bound total TCR beta diversity. The public reads were run again by TCRdb, first through fastp at Q25 and then through MiXCR, and only productive beta chains were kept. Each CDR3 protein appears once, grouped with its most common genes and DNA. TCRdb, not the original authors, processed these V and J calls. Across this sample there are about 670,000 distinct CDR3 sequences, with around two fifths seen only once. Roughly 30% of the sample is in the top ten clones.

Material for sequencing was blood. This receptor was obtained from an elderly man in good health. The chain is encoded by TRBV20-1 joined to TRBJ2-7; no confident D gene assignment can be made. The sequenced DNA: TGCAGTGCTAGGGTTCCTAGACGAAGCTCCTACGAGCAGTACTTC. Translation gives CSARVPRRSSYEQYF.